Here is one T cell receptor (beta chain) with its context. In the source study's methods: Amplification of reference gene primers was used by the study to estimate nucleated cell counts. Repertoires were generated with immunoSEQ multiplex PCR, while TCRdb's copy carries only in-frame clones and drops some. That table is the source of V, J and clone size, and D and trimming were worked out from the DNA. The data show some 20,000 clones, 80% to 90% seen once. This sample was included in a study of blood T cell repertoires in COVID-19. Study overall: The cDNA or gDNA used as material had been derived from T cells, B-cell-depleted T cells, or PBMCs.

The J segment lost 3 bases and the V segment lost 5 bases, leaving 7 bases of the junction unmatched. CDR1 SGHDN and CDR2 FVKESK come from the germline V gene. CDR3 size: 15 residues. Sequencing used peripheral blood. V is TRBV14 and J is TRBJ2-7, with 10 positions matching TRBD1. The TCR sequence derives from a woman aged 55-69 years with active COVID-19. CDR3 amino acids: CASSYGTGAFYEQYF. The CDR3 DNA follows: TGTGCCAGCAGCTACGGGACAGGGGCGTTCTACGAGCAGTACTTC. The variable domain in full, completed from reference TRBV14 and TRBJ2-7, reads EAGVTQFPSHSVIEKGQTVTLRCDPISGHDNLYWYRRVMGKEIKFLLHFVKESKQDESGMPNNRFLAERTGGTYSTLKVQPAELEDSGVYFCASSYGTGAFYEQYFGPGTRLTVT.